One and the same sample provided the 16 T cell receptor beta chains below, sequenced in a study of control samples from healthy donors and cancer patients. Generated by immunoSEQ multiplex PCR, the TCRdb table keeps only in-frame clones and is missing some. This table has around 82,000 clones, about 90% appearing once. Sequencing was performed on blood. The receptors here all came from a man aged 50-59 years in good health.

This chain connects TRBV12-5 to TRBJ2-2, with D possibly being TRBD1 (5 bases). The germline gives CDR1 LGHNT, CDR2 FRNRAP. The CDR3 covers 14 residues. Trimming took off 5 bases at V and 7 bases at J, with 14 bases between the two ends. CDR3 amino acids: CASGLQDIFGELFF. DNA for the CDR3: TGTGCTAGTGGTCTCCAGGACATCTTCGGGGAGCTGTTTTTT.

The gene calls are TRBV7-9 and TRBJ1-4; 12 nucleotides line up with TRBD1. CDR1 and CDR2 (germline): SEHNR, FQNEAQ (reference sequence). With V trimmed by 5 bases and J by 7 bases, 8 bases remained unmatched. CDR3 length: 16 residues. The CDR3 here is CASSPGTGGVSEKLFF. For the CDR3, the DNA is TGTGCCAGCAGCCCCGGGACAGGGGGCGTCAGTGAAAAACTGTTTTTT. Together with reference TRBV7-9 and TRBJ1-4, the CDR3 gives the full variable domain: DTGVSQNPRHKITKRGQNVTFRCDPISEHNRLYWYRQTLGQGPEFLTYFQNEAQLEKSRLLSDRFSAERPKGSFSTLEIQRTEQGDSAMYLCASSPGTGGVSEKLFFGSGTQLSVL.

The chain recombines TRBV7-2 with TRBJ2-7; D gene uncertain. Germline-derived CDR1 and CDR2 are SGHTA and FQGNSA. The CDR3 covers 11 residues. V lost 5 bases and J 3 bases, leaving 5 bases between the germline ends. Written as DNA, the CDR3 is TGTGCCAGCAGCCCCGGCTACGAGCAGTACTTC. Encoded protein: CASSPGYEQYF.

The rearrangement uses TRBV19 and TRBJ2-1; D tentatively reads TRBD1 or TRBD2 (7 bases each). V dropped 8 bases and J dropped 6 bases, with 20 bases sitting between them. The CDR3 totals 15 residues. Germline V gene data show CDR1 as LNHDA and CDR2 as SQIVND (reference sequence). The DNA for the CDR3 is TGTGCCAGTCCTCCCCCAGGGGGAGGGGGCAATGAGCAGTTCTTC. It translates to CASPPPGGGGNEQFF.

This chain uses TRBV18 with TRBJ2-1, with D perhaps TRBD2 (6 bases). V gave up 6 bases and J gave up 4 bases, with 13 bases separating them. CDR3 length equals 14 residues. Germline-derived CDR1 and CDR2 are KGHSH and LQKENI. The CDR3, as DNA: TGTGCCAGCTCCCCGGGGGTCCCGTACAATGAGCAGTTCTTC. Its translation is CASSPGVPYNEQFF.

This chain joins TRBV7-9 and TRBJ1-1, with D uncertain. The length of the CDR3 is 14 residues. CDR1 is SEHNR, CDR2 FQNEAQ, per germline (reference sequence). V was cut by 2 bases and J by 4 bases, with 11 bases left in between. CDR3 loop: CASSLSPPGTEAFF. The CDR3 DNA is TGTGCCAGCAGCTTATCCCCCCCGGGCACTGAAGCTTTCTTT.

This chain joins TRBV10-3 and TRBJ1-2; tentatively, D is TRBD1 (5 bases). Trimming took off 8 bases at V and 2 bases at J, with 9 bases between the two ends. Germline V gene data show CDR1 as ENHRY and CDR2 as SYGVKD. The CDR3 has 12 residues. CDR3: CAIHGGNYGYTF. The CDR3 region has the DNA TGTGCCATCCATGGGGGGAACTATGGCTACACCTTC.

This chain joins TRBV11-3 and TRBJ2-1; TRBD2 agrees at 14 bases. This CDR3 has 18 amino acids. J was trimmed by 3 bases and V by 5 bases; bases with no gene match: 9. Germline CDR1 and CDR2: SGHNT and YENEEA. For the CDR3, the DNA is TGTGCCAGCAGCATTTCACCGGGACTAGCGGGAGTCTACAATGAGCAGTTCTTC. Amino acids: CASSISPGLAGVYNEQFF.

This chain's CDR3 is CASSQGLPGANVLTF. The CDR3 nucleotides read TGCGCCAGCAGCCAAGGGCTCCCTGGGGCCAACGTCCTGACTTTC. The chain joins TRBV4-3 to TRBJ2-6; unclear D gene. The germline V gene encodes CDR1 LGHNA and CDR2 YSLEER. This CDR3 has 15 residues. V dropped 1 base and J dropped 2 bases, with 6 bases sitting between them.

V gene TRBV9 combines with J gene TRBJ2-7, with D possibly called TRBD1 or TRBD2 (7 bases each). Germline V gene sequence: CDR1 SGDLS, CDR2 YYNGEE. This CDR3 spans 14 amino acids. V was clipped by 4 bases and J by 2 bases, with 13 bases between them. CDR3 DNA: TGTGCCAGCAGCCAGGGGGGGCAGACCTACGAGCAGTACTTC. This gives the protein CASSQGGQTYEQYF.

This clone was picked up a small number of times. The V call is TRBV28, the J call TRBJ2-3; a weak D match, TRBD1 (6 bases). V was shortened by 2 bases and J by 3 bases, with 12 bases between the two germline ends. From germline, CDR1 is MDHEN and CDR2 SYDVKM. The CDR3 has 15 amino acids. The CDR3 here is CASSLPGTPTDTQYF. DNA for the CDR3: TGTGCCAGCAGTTTACCCGGGACACCGACAGATACGCAGTATTTT.

The genes are TRBV7-2 and TRBJ1-2, with 7 bases lining up with TRBD1. V was clipped by 6 bases and J by 4 bases; unmatched bases: 11. CDR1 and CDR2 (germline): SGHTA, FQGNSA. This CDR3 is 15 amino acids long. CDR3 in DNA: TGTGCCAGCAGGATCGGACAGGCCAACTTCTATGGCTACACCTTC. This translates into CASRIGQANFYGYTF.

The chain has TRBV19 and TRBJ1-1; D gene uncertain. V lost 6 bases, J lost 10 bases, and 21 bases lay in between. CDR1 and CDR2 (germline): LNHDA, SQIVND (reference sequence). CDR3 length: 14 residues. The CDR3 sequence: CASRPTGRGKGAFF. CDR3 nucleotides: TGTGCCAGTAGACCTACCGGTCGAGGGAAGGGAGCTTTCTTT.

The chain's CDR3 is CASSLATGTVGNTIYF. The CDR3 DNA follows: TGTGCCAGCAGCTTAGCGACCGGGACAGTCGGAAACACCATATATTTT. The chain joins TRBV7-2 to TRBJ1-3, with 7 bases lining up with TRBD1. From germline, CDR1 is SGHTA and CDR2 FQGNSA. The V gene end was trimmed by 0 bases and the J gene end by 4 bases; junction bases not matched to a gene: 6. The CDR3 consists of 16 residues.

The chain uses TRBV27 and TRBJ2-7; 10 nucleotides align to TRBD1. The CDR3 runs to 13 residues. The germline gives CDR1 MNHEY, CDR2 SMNVEV (reference sequence). The junction had 2 bases not matched to a gene; V was cut back by 4 bases and J by 5 bases. CDR3 in amino acids: CASSWDRGHEQYF. DNA of the CDR3: TGTGCCAGCAGTTGGGACAGGGGTCACGAGCAGTACTTC.

This clone was seen only once. This sample includes further DNA sequences coding for the same CDR3. The rearrangement links TRBV7-3 to TRBJ1-1; TRBD1 might be the D (6 bases). The CDR3 sequence is 14 residues long. Between the trimmed V and J ends, which lost 6 bases and 5 bases, there was a span of 16 bases. The germline CDR1 and CDR2 sequences are SGHTA and FQGTGA. In DNA form, the CDR3 reads TGTGCCAGCAGTCCAAGAGGGGGAACGACTGAAGCTTTCTTT. It is translated as CASSPRGGTTEAFF.